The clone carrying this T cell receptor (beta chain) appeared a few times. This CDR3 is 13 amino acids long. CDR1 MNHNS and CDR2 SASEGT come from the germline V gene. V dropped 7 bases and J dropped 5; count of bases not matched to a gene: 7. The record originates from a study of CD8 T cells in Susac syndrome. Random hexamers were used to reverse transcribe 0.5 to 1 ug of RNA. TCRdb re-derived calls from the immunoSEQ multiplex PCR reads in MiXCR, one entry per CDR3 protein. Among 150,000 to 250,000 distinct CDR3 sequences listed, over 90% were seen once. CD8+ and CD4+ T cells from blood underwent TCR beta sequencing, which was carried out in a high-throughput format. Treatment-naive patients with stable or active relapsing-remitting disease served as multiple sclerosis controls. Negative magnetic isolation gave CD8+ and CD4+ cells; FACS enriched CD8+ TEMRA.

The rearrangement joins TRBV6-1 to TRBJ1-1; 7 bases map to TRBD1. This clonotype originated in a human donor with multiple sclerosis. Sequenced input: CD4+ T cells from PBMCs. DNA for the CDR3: TGTGCCAGCACCCGACAGGGAGTGACTGAAGCTTTCTTT. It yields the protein CASTRQGVTEAFF.